Below, one T cell receptor beta chain is given with its context. This sample was included in a study of blood T cell repertoires in COVID-19. At the level of the study: The United States, Italy and Spain supplied acute and convalescent COVID-19 samples.

V was clipped by 6 bases and J by 11 bases, with 11 bases between them. Germline CDR1 and CDR2: MNHEY and SVGAGI. This CDR3 is built from 11 residues. The assay was immunoSEQ multiplex PCR, and TCRdb's table has in-frame clones only and misses some. Of about 260,000 clones listed, about 87% are singletons. Sequencing input: peripheral blood. The chain recombines TRBV6-5 with TRBJ1-5; D possibly corresponds to TRBD1 (6 bases). The TCR sequence derives from a woman aged 50 to 60 with acute or convalescent COVID-19. The CDR3 protein is CASRTDSSQHF. The CDR3 bases are TGTGCCAGCAGAACGGACAGCTCCCAGCATTTT.